This T cell receptor (beta chain) was captured by sequencing in a study of T cell repertoires in cytomegalovirus infection (dated by TCRdb to between 2019 and 2020). Regarding the research as a whole: The HLA type of each donor mattered for the analysis, because public TCR beta signatures pointed to carriage of CMV infection along with the matching HLA type. What the authors observed across the whole study: The ex vivo response was dominated by HLA-C-restricted CMV-specific TCR beta clonotypes, which also provided the single most frequent clonotype in two of eight donors. Cumulative frequency of public TCR beta family members discriminated carriers of CMV infection plus the relevant HLA type in this cohort and an independent approximately 370-donor cohort.

CDR1 and CDR2 are read off the germline V gene as SQVTM and ANQGSEA. CDR3 length: 10 amino acids, cysteine to phenylalanine. The kept DNA is CDR3 alone, 30 bases in frame from the first base. The trim is 4 bases for V and 6 bases for J, with a gap of 4 bases between the germline ends. The instrument was an Illumina HiSeq 1500. TCRdb ran its own pipeline on the public reads, namely fastp trimming at Q25 and MiXCR clone calling, and kept in-frame beta chains. Every distinct CDR3 protein forms one entry, paired with its most common genes and DNA. For this sample there are roughly 630,000 distinct CDR3 sequences; about 24% appear just once. The ten most abundant clones make up roughly 8% of the sample. This clonotype came up many times. Its antigen is unknown. No much larger clonotype is one base removed from it; base qualities were not supplied.

The sequencing sample was made of CD8+ T cells from PBMCs. This receptor chain uses TRBV29-1 and TRBJ2-1, with the D gene call left open. This clonotype was sampled from a human donor in good health (CMV status not recorded). Some clones in this sample may be carry-over from other donors' samples. The CDR3 here reads CSVGGNEQFF. The sequenced DNA: TGCAGCGTTGGTGGCAATGAGCAGTTCTTC.